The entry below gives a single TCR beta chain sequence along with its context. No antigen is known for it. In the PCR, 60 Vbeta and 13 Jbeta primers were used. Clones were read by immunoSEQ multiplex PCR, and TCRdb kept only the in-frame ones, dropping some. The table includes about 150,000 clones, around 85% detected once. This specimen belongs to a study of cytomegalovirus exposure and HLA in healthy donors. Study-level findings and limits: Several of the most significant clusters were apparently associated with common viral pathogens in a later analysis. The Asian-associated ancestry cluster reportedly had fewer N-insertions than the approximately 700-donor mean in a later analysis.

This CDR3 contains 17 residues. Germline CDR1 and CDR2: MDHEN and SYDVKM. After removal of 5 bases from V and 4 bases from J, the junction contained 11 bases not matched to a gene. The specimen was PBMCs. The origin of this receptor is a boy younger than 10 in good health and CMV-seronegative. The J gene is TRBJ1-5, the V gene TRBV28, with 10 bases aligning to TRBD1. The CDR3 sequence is CASSIPYGQGGNQPQHF. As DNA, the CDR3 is TGTGCCAGCAGTATACCTTACGGACAGGGGGGGAATCAGCCCCAGCATTTT.